These 24 T cell receptor beta chains were sequenced from one sample in a study of shared clonotypes between healthy human individuals. TCRdb keeps only in-frame clones here, not all; method: immunoSEQ multiplex PCR. The table lists over 700,000 clones, approximately 72% of them singletons. Source material: memory CD4+ T cells sorted from blood. The subset here: CD45RA-negative fraction. Receptors were obtained from a woman younger than 45 in good health.

V usage is TRBV5-4 and J usage is TRBJ1-5; no definite D call. V was shortened by 4 bases and J by 6 bases, with 8 bases between the two germline ends. The CDR3 runs to 12 residues. Germline assignment: CDR1 SGHNT and CDR2 YYREEE (reference sequence). For the CDR3, the DNA is TGTGCCAGCAGCCAAGAGGGTCAGCCCCAGCATTTT. This sequence encodes CASSQEGQPQHF.

The J gene is TRBJ1-1, the V gene TRBV28; possible D gene TRBD1, 5 bases. This CDR3 comprises 12 residues. V was pared by 9 bases and J by 8 bases, with 16 bases between. Germline-derived CDR1 and CDR2 are MDHEN and SYDVKM. DNA for the CDR3: TGTGCCAGTACAAAGACAGTCGGCGAAGCTTTCTTT. This sequence encodes CASTKTVGEAFF.

This clone came up a few times. The chain recombines TRBV27 with TRBJ2-3; 11 bases match TRBD2. This CDR3 region has 17 residues. The V gene's germline CDR1 is MNHEY and CDR2 SMNVEV (reference sequence). Trimming removed 5 bases from V and 1 base from J; junction bases left unmatched: 8. CDR3 in amino acids: CASSPRTSGLGTDTQYF. CDR3 coding DNA: TGTGCCAGCAGTCCCCGGACTAGCGGGCTTGGCACAGATACGCAGTATTTT.

V usage is TRBV9 and J usage is TRBJ2-5, with TRBD2 identical over 8 bases. Germline V gene data show CDR1 as SGDLS and CDR2 as YYNGEE. CDR3 size: 15 residues. The trim removed 0 bases at V and 4 bases at J, leaving 5 bases unmatched. As DNA, the CDR3 is TGTGCCAGCAGCGTAGTTCCCGGGAGGGCAGAGACCCAGTACTTC. It translates to CASSVVPGRAETQYF.

This rearrangement joins TRBV5-1 to TRBJ2-5, with TRBD1 identical over 10 bases. The V gene's germline CDR1 is SGHRS and CDR2 YFSETQ. The length of the CDR3 is 15 residues. Losses at the gene ends were 0 bases for V and 5 bases for J; bases not matched to a gene: 4. CDR3 region: CASSLGTGGGETQYF. CDR3 coding DNA: TGCGCCAGCAGCTTGGGGACAGGGGGAGGCGAGACCCAGTACTTC.

Remarks on this clone: Other DNA sequences in the same sample also yield this CDR3. The gene calls are TRBV19 and TRBJ2-5, with 8 bases aligning to TRBD1. V dropped 5 bases and J dropped 5; count of bases not matched to a gene: 7. This CDR3 region has 14 residues. CDR1 is LNHDA, CDR2 SQIVND, per germline (reference sequence). In DNA form, the CDR3 reads TGTGCCAGTAGTTCCAGGGGGCGCAGGGAGACCCAGTACTTC. Translated, it gives CASSSRGRRETQYF.

Note on this clone: This sample includes further DNA sequences coding for the same CDR3. The J gene is TRBJ2-1, the V gene TRBV18, with D hard to call. The CDR3 is 16 residues long. Trimming left V 0 bases short and J 0 bases short, with 9 bases between. CDR1 and CDR2 from the germline V gene are KGHSH and LQKENI. The CDR3 coding sequence is TGTGCCAGCTCACCACCACGCGGTAGCTCCTACAATGAGCAGTTCTTC. Protein product: CASSPPRGSSYNEQFF.

This sequence joins TRBV2 and TRBJ1-3; D unresolved. The CDR3 runs 14 residues. Germline-derived CDR1 and CDR2 are SNHLY and FYNNEI. Trimming cost V 2 bases and J 0 bases, with 5 bases left between them. The CDR3 nucleotides read TGTGCCAGCAGTGAATTAGTCTCTGGAAACACCATATATTTT. This encodes CASSELVSGNTIYF.

The chain joins TRBV9 to TRBJ2-3; 10 bases match TRBD2. The CDR3 consists of 17 residues. The germline V gene encodes CDR1 SGDLS and CDR2 YYNGEE. The V gene end was trimmed by 1 base and the J gene end by 1 base; junction bases not matched to a gene: 6. The chain's CDR3 is CASSVLGLAGGTDTQYF. The CDR3 bases are TGTGCCAGCAGCGTATTAGGGCTAGCGGGGGGCACAGATACGCAGTATTTT.

The J gene is TRBJ2-2, the V gene TRBV6-5; D could derive from TRBD1 or TRBD2 (5 bases each). CDR3 length: 15 residues. Trimming took off 8 bases at V and 4 bases at J, with 17 bases between the two ends. Germline V gives CDR1 MNHEY, CDR2 SVGAGI. The CDR3 protein is CASSWRGASTGELFF. The CDR3 DNA sequence: TGTGCCAGCTCGTGGAGAGGGGCGAGCACCGGGGAGCTGTTTTTT.

The chain combines TRBV7-9 with TRBJ2-5; 12 bases align to TRBD2. The junction had 9 bases not matched to a gene; V was cut back by 5 bases and J by 5 bases. The CDR3 sequence is 16 residues long. From germline, CDR1 is SEHNR and CDR2 FQNEAQ (reference sequence). The CDR3 region has the DNA TGTGCCAGCAGCCCAACAAGTACTAGCGGGAGGGAGACCCAGTACTTC. As protein: CASSPTSTSGRETQYF.

This clone was seen a few times. This same CDR3 is encoded by further DNA sequences in the sample. The chain joins TRBV7-6 to TRBJ1-2; the D is unclear. The CDR3 is 14 amino acids. The germline V and J ends were trimmed by 1 base and 3 bases, with 9 bases remaining between them. The germline V gene has CDR1 SGHVS and CDR2 FNYEAQ. The CDR3 bases are TGTGCCAGCAGCTTAGGTTCCGGTGACTATGGCTACACCTTC. Encoded protein: CASSLGSGDYGYTF. The full variable domain, with the rest looked up from reference TRBV7-6 and TRBJ1-2, is GAGVSQSPRYKVTKRGQDVALRCDPISGHVSLYWYRQALGQGPEFLTYFNYEAQQDKSGLPNDRFSAERPEGSISTLTIQRTEQRDSAMYRCASSLGSGDYGYTFGSGTRLTVV.

This clone was picked up many times. Other nucleotide sequences from this sample produce the same CDR3. This rearrangement joins TRBV7-3 to TRBJ2-5; TRBD2 matches at 10 bases. Germline-derived CDR1 and CDR2 are SGHTA and FQGTGA. The junction had 4 bases not matched to a gene; V was cut back by 4 bases and J by 5 bases. This CDR3 contains 14 residues. CDR3 nucleotide sequence: TGTGCCAGCAGCTCGACTAGCGGGCTGGAGACCCAGTACTTC. Translation gives CASSSTSGLETQYF.

The rearrangement uses TRBV10-3 and TRBJ2-6; D is unclear. Trimming removed 0 bases at V and 1 base at J, with 13 bases between. The CDR3 length is 18 residues. CDR1 and CDR2 from the germline V gene are ENHRY and SYGVKD. CDR3 sequence: CAISESNEGPSGANVLTF. The CDR3 DNA is TGTGCCATCAGTGAGTCGAATGAAGGACCGTCTGGGGCCAACGTCCTGACTTTC.

A few counts support this clone. This CDR3 is also generated by other DNA sequences in the sample. CDR3 in amino acids: CASSLTSGHQETQYF. The CDR3 DNA is TGCGCCAGCAGCTTAACTAGCGGGCACCAAGAGACCCAGTACTTC. The chain couples TRBV5-1 to TRBJ2-5; 9 nucleotides align to TRBD2. Trimming at V came to 2 bases and at J to 0 bases, leaving 2 bases not matched to a gene. The CDR3 runs to 15 residues. Per the germline V gene, CDR1 is SGHRS and CDR2 is YFSETQ.

The chain has TRBV19 and TRBJ1-1; the match to TRBD1 covers 9 bases. Germline V gene lookup returns CDR1 LNHDA and CDR2 SQIVND (reference sequence). The CDR3 runs 15 residues. V was clipped by 10 bases and J by 5 bases; unmatched bases: 14. The CDR3 DNA reads as TGTGCCACCCTACCTCAGACAGGGGGAAGGACTGAAGCTTTCTTT. It yields the protein CATLPQTGGRTEAFF. Full variable domain (outside the CDR3, taken from reference TRBV19 and TRBJ1-1): DGGITQSPKYLFRKEGQNVTLSCEQNLNHDAMYWYRQDPGQGLRLIYYSQIVNDFQKGDIAEGYSVSREKKESFPLTVTSAQKNPTAFYLCATLPQTGGRTEAFFGQGTRLTVV.

The J gene is TRBJ1-4, the V gene TRBV6-6, with D unresolved. V was pared by 6 bases and J by 4 bases, with 9 bases between. The CDR3 extends over 13 amino acids. Per germline, CDR1 MNHNY and CDR2 SVGAGI (reference sequence). CDR3 sequence: CASRGGDNEKLFF. The CDR3 region has the DNA TGTGCCAGCAGGGGCGGGGATAATGAAAAACTGTTTTTT.

A few counts support this clone. The V call is TRBV2, the J call TRBJ1-2, with 7 bases aligning to TRBD1. The CDR3 has 14 amino acids. Germline V CDR1 and CDR2: SNHLY, FYNNEI. The trim removed 6 bases at V and 0 bases at J, leaving 4 bases unmatched. CDR3 bases: TGTGCCAGCAGGGGGACAGCCACTAACTATGGCTACACCTTC. This gives the protein CASRGTATNYGYTF.

This clone came up many times. The chain joins TRBV11-3 to TRBJ2-2; D might be TRBD1 or TRBD2, each matching 5 bases. Between the trimmed V and J ends, which lost 4 bases and 6 bases, there was a span of 15 bases. This CDR3 is 15 amino acids long. The germline V gene encodes CDR1 SGHNT and CDR2 YENEEA. CDR3 amino acids: CASSSGTHGAGELFF. The DNA of the CDR3 is TGTGCCAGCAGCTCCGGGACCCATGGCGCCGGGGAGCTGTTTTTT.

The chain employs TRBV28 and TRBJ2-1, with TRBD1 matching 11 bases. This CDR3 contains 13 residues. Germline loops: CDR1 MDHEN, CDR2 SYDVKM. With V trimmed by 4 bases and J by 8 bases, 1 base remained unmatched. The DNA for the CDR3 is TGTGCCAGCAGTTGGGGACAGGGGGATGAGCAGTTCTTC. Translating gives CASSWGQGDEQFF.

The J gene is TRBJ2-7, the V gene TRBV7-2; the match to TRBD2 covers 11 bases. V was pared by 5 bases and J by 7 bases, with 10 bases of the junction left unmatched. This CDR3 is 15 amino acids long. Germline assignment: CDR1 SGHTA and CDR2 FQGNSA. In DNA form, the CDR3 reads TGTGCCAGCAGCAGACCTACTAGCGGGAGTCGGGAGCAGTACTTC. Protein: CASSRPTSGSREQYF.

The CDR3 DNA is TGTGCCAGCAGAAAACAGGGAGTCAGCAATCAGCCCCAGCATTTT. Protein sequence: CASRKQGVSNQPQHF. The rearrangement uses TRBV28 and TRBJ1-5; possibly TRBD1 for D (6 bases). Deletions cut 6 bases from V and 1 base from J, with 13 bases between. Germline V CDR1 and CDR2: MDHEN, SYDVKM. This CDR3 is built from 15 residues. The full variable domain, with the rest looked up from reference TRBV28 and TRBJ1-5, is DVKVTQSSRYLVKRTGEKVFLECVQDMDHENMFWYRQDPGLGLRLIYFSYDVKMKEKGDIPEGYSVSREKKERFSLILESASTNQTSMYLCASRKQGVSNQPQHFGDGTRLSIL.

This clone has a single count. The rearrangement links TRBV4-1 to TRBJ1-4, with D possibly being TRBD1 (6 bases). Trimming took 1 base from V and 0 from J, leaving 9 bases between them. This CDR3 has 16 amino acids. The germline gives CDR1 MGHRA, CDR2 YSYEKL. CDR3 amino acids: CASSQGGQPTNEKLFF. The CDR3 nucleotides are TGCGCCAGCAGCCAAGGCGGACAGCCAACTAATGAAAAACTGTTTTTT.

The chain is built from TRBV19 and TRBJ2-3; TRBD1 is a possible D gene (6 bases). V lost 7 bases and J lost 1, with 18 bases in between. The CDR3 runs to 16 residues. Germline CDR1 reads LNHDA; CDR2 reads SQIVND (reference sequence). This CDR3 reads CASKGVIRQGTDTQYF. The CDR3 region has the DNA TGTGCCAGTAAGGGGGTAATACGACAGGGCACAGATACGCAGTATTTT.